This T cell receptor (beta chain) was sequenced during a study of blood T cell repertoires in COVID-19. In the authors' methods: Amplification of reference gene primers was used by the study to estimate nucleated cell counts. Sequenced by immunoSEQ multiplex PCR; TCRdb stores in-frame clones only, minus some. The V and J calls and clone size are taken from that table; D and trimming were inferred from the DNA. This sample has about 82,000 clones; about 82% occur once, and the top ten carry 18%. CDR1 is SGHDN and CDR2 is FVKESK in the germline V gene. V shed 2 bases and J shed 1 base, with 5 bases lying between them. The CDR3 has 14 residues.

The chain is built from TRBV14 and TRBJ2-2; no firm D call. The origin of this receptor is a man at least 80 years old with active or convalescent COVID-19. The sample comprised peripheral blood. CDR3 residues: CASSQQRNTGELFF. In nucleotides, the CDR3 is TGTGCCAGCAGCCAACAGCGGAACACCGGGGAGCTGTTTTTT.